The entry below gives a single T cell receptor beta chain sequence along with its context. Its antigen is undetermined. The TCR beta library used iRepertoire HTBI primers with Arm-PCR amplification of CDR3. Using its own MiXCR run on the multiplex PCR reads, TCRdb lists one record per CDR3 protein. The sample carries 420,000 or so distinct CDR3 sequences, around 20% recorded once. Time point noted: persistent/refractory GD, antithyroid drugs over 5 years with positive TRAb. PBMC-extracted RNA yielded the TCR library. Graves' disease diagnosis used American Thyroid Association guidelines. This sample is drawn from a study of regulatory T cells in long-lasting Graves disease. The study's findings and limits: Persistent disease was characterized by preferential usage of TRBV28, TRBJ1-2 and TRBJ2-5. Less diverse TCR repertoires were seen in persistent Graves' patients than in newly diagnosed ones.

CDR3 length: 13 residues. The ends were cut back, 8 bases at V and 5 bases at J, with 15 bases in the middle. Per germline, CDR1 LNHDA and CDR2 SQIVND (reference sequence). The chain recombines TRBV19 with TRBJ1-1, with a tentative D call TRBD1 (5 bases). This specimen consisted of peripheral blood mononuclear cells (PBMCs), obtained when the disease was refractory, from a patient treated with antithyroid drugs. The source of this sequence is a female donor with Graves disease. The CDR3 region has the DNA TGTGCCAGTTGTAAGGGGTGGAGGACTGAAGCTTTCTTT. As protein: CASCKGWRTEAFF.